This T cell receptor beta chain was captured in a study of cytomegalovirus exposure and HLA in healthy donors. Study observations and caveats: More clonal expansion characterized HLA-associated TCR beta chains than equally common others in a later analysis. TCR beta V- and J-gene trimming, according to a later analysis, was linked to a missense DCLRE1C variant. The classifier was said to identify cytomegalovirus status with high specificity and sensitivity.

The PCR employed 60 Vbeta primers together with 13 Jbeta primers. Sequenced by immunoSEQ multiplex PCR; TCRdb stores in-frame clones only, minus some. This sample carries 150,000 to 200,000 clones, 62% of them seen once, and the ten largest clones take about 2.9%. As to this clone: Its antigen remains unknown.

Germline V gene lookup returns CDR1 KGHSH and CDR2 LQKENI. The V end lost 4 bases, the J end lost 0 bases, and 16 bases lay between the germline ends. The CDR3 contains 17 residues. The specimen was PBMCs. The TCR sequence derives from a man in his forties in good health and CMV-seronegative. The V and J genes are TRBV18 and TRBJ1-5; a possible D gene is TRBD1 (6 bases). As DNA, the CDR3 is TGTGCCAGCTCACTCCAGGACAGTCGGAATAGCAATCAGCCCCAGCATTTT. Encoded protein: CASSLQDSRNSNQPQHF.